The source of this T cell receptor (beta chain) is a study of blood T cell repertoires in COVID-19. As originally analysed: Counts of nucleated cells, estimated from reference gene primer amplification, were obtained. This table comes from immunoSEQ multiplex PCR, and its TCRdb copy is limited to in-frame clones, with some not included. For V, J and clone size, that table is used; D and trimming come from the DNA. Of some 220,000 clones listed, about nine tenths are singletons. The CDR3 runs to 23 residues. What was sequenced was PBMCs or T cells enriched from blood (not recorded which). This receptor was obtained from a woman aged 25 to 39 who had recovered from COVID-19. This chain links TRBV21-1 with TRBJ2-3; the listed D gene, TRBD1, was not tested against the DNA. TRBV21-1 is a listed pseudogene. The CDR3 region has the DNA TGTGCCAGCAGCATTGGACAGGGGGCAGGAGTCGTCTGGCGTCTGGGCGGCACAGATACGCAGTATTTT. This translates into CASSIGQGAGVVWRLGGTDTQYF.